This TCR beta chain is from a study of T cells in Graves' hyperthyroidism and ophthalmopathy. Study observations and caveats: Most thyroid clonotypes with frequency above 0.001 were detected in blood.

Graves' hyperthyroidism was deemed stable absent ophthalmopathy progression within 18 months. In making diagnoses, clinical symptoms, serum thyroxine and TRAb, thyroid ultrasound and orbital computed tomography were all used. RNA transcripts were the template for amplifying TCR beta CDR3 regions. In the first-round RT-PCR of the TCR CDR3, the HTBI primer set was used. In TCRdb, the multiplex PCR reads were re-called with MiXCR into one record per CDR3 protein. Of 500,000 to 600,000 distinct CDR3 sequences in the sample, 16% are singletons; the top ten hold 18%. This clonotype was found a few times. Its antigen is as yet unknown. The CDR3 sequence is 12 residues long. CDR1 is SGHDT, CDR2 YYEEEE, per germline. Between the trimmed V and J ends, which lost 4 bases and 12 bases, there was a span of 11 bases.

The TCR was taken from a woman between 18 and 29 years old with Graves' hyperthyroidism. The J gene is TRBJ1-6, the V gene TRBV5-6; D may be TRBD1 (6 bases). Sample: blood. The CDR3 nucleotides are TGTGCCAGCAGCCGGGACACCAAACCCCTCCACTTT. Protein: CASSRDTKPLHF. Together with reference TRBV5-6 and TRBJ1-6, the CDR3 gives the full variable domain: DAGVTQSPTHLIKTRGQQVTLRCSPKSGHDTVSWYQQALGQGPQFIFQYYEEEERQRGNFPDRFSGHQFPNYSSELNVNALLLGDSALYLCASSRDTKPLHFGNGTRLTVT.